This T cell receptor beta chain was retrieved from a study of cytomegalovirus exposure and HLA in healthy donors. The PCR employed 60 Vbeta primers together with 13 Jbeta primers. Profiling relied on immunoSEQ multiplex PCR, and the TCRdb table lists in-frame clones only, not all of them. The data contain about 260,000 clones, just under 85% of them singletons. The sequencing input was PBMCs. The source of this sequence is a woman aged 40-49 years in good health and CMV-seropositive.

The CDR3 coding sequence is TGTGCCAGCAGCTTAGCGGCGACTAGCACCGGGGAGCTGTTTTTT. Protein product: CASSLAATSTGELFF. J is TRBJ2-2 and V is TRBV11-2, with D perhaps TRBD2 (6 bases). Germline V CDR1 and CDR2: SGHAT, FQNNGV. Trimming took 1 base from V and 4 from J, leaving 10 bases between them. The CDR3 totals 15 residues. Full variable domain (rest looked up from reference TRBV11-2 and TRBJ2-2): EAGVAQSPRYKIIEKRQSVAFWCNPISGHATLYWYQQILGQGPKLLIQFQNNGVVDDSQLPKDRFSAERLKGVDSTLKIQPAKLEDSAVYLCASSLAATSTGELFFGEGSRLTVL.